The T cell receptor beta chain described here comes from a study of cytomegalovirus exposure and HLA in healthy donors (dated by TCRdb to the late 2010s). Regarding the study in general: An earlier analysis of some 600 of the donors reported 250 to 300 Gb of sequence data and 90 million to 120 million unique TCR beta sequences obtained from approximately 180 million T cells. All discovery cohort repertoires had been generated on a single sequencing platform. Using immunosequencing, the study profiled T cell repertoires from 666 subjects and related those repertoires to cytomegalovirus serostatus. Typing coverage varied by locus: roughly 620-640 donors for A, B, C, DRB1 and DQB1; around 560 for DQA1; more than 600 for DPA1; approximately 470 for DPB1. The study was designed to test whether signatures of past pathogen exposure could be identified by cataloging public T cell receptors. In a later genetic analysis, genome-wide SNP genotypes for about three fifths of the roughly 670 donors were used, and that subset was treated as a discovery cohort. Of the roughly 390 genotyped donors, about 80% fell in the genetic ancestry cluster associated with self-reported Caucasian donors. Four to six DR-DQ haplotypes were handled as single units for association and clustering, since linkage in the cohort was strong. A separate validation cohort of roughly 130 different subjects was used in addition to the roughly 700-subject first cohort. Across approximately 400 genotyped donors of the cohort, an average of approximately 220,000 unique TCR beta nucleotide sequences per donor were sequenced, and about a sixth of those sequences were non-productive. An early release covering some 640 HLA-typed donors comprised approximately 300 gigabases of sequencing data and around 80 million unique TCR sequences. A later analysis re-examined previously published TCR beta repertoires from just over 650 donors and added high-resolution HLA genotyping to investigate patterns of TCR occurrence. HLA typing included class I and class II loci at four-digit resolution. The later analysis used no new phenotypic data to find candidate immune exposures, relying instead on TCR beta sequences and their occurrence across donors. In an earlier analysis of more than 550 of the donors, high-throughput TCR beta sequencing was used to judge whether each TCR beta V gene segment behaved as functional or pseudogenic. Donor age, sex, ethnicity and CMV serostatus were compiled alongside the repertoire data. To predict cytomegalovirus infection status, the study brought together high-throughput TCR immunosequencing, statistical association of individual TCRs with disease status, and machine learning.

To prepare the library, the immunoSEQ multiplex PCR assay was applied. A mixture of 60 forward primers for TCR Vbeta segments and 13 reverse primers for TCR Jbeta segments was used in the multiplex PCR. A multiplex PCR assay on genomic DNA amplified the CDR3 region of rearranged TCR beta genes. Amplified TCR beta libraries were sequenced as 87-base-pair reads on the Illumina HiSeq System. On the authors' methods: In a later analysis, roughly 80 million unique TCR beta chains were counted across the 650 to 750 repertoires, and some 10 million of these chains were shared by at least two donors. A nearest-neighbor algorithm error-corrected the raw reads and collapsed the reads into unique sequences, merging closely related sequences to remove PCR and sequencing errors. CDR3 sequences were aligned to IMGT reference sequences to assign V, D and J gene segments. Each retained sequence needed at least a six-nucleotide match to both a V gene segment and a J gene segment. Rearrangements were called productive when the CDR3 lacked stop codons and stayed in frame with V and J; all others were non-productive. CDR3 was defined according to IMGT convention as the region running from the second conserved V-encoded cysteine to the conserved J-encoded phenylalanine. The earlier analysis of about 610 of the donors excluded any sequence lacking an unambiguous match to a single V gene segment. In an earlier analysis of a few hundred of the donors, a V segment was called functional when productive rearrangements were above 56.7%, and segregating when the standard deviation between donors exceeded 5%. To diagnose cytomegalovirus status from the catalog of TCR beta chain sequences, a statistical classification framework was built. In a later analysis, V and J genes were assigned by comparing TCR nucleotide sequences against IMGT/GENE-DB human TR gene sequences. Using the TCRdist pipeline, a later analysis assigned CDR3 sequences along with most-parsimonious VDJ recombination scenarios. In a later analysis, each TCR beta chain was defined by its CDR3 amino acid sequence together with its V-gene family, and reads without a unique V-gene family were excluded. A later analysis removed 592 highly shared, low-generation-probability nucleotide sequences to deal with suspected cross-contamination and a sequencing artifact. For each public chain, a later analysis derived a clonal expansion index from normalized ranks of inferred template counts within each repertoire. A later analysis computed generation probabilities with a VDJ recombination model fitted to out-of-frame rearrangements, and checked the results against IGoR. Hypergeometric tests were used in a later analysis to score TCR-TCR, TCR-HLA and TCR-CMV co-occurrence, with a repertoire-size bias correction applied to the TCR pairs. False discovery rates were estimated in a later analysis by permuting HLA or CMV assignments 20 times. In a later analysis, co-occurring TCRs were grouped using DBSCAN, and TCRdist sequence similarity was added for clustering within HLA-allele-positive subsets. For co-occurrence clustering, repertoires with fewer than 30,000 or more than 120,000 public chains were excluded, along with roughly five repertoires with anomalous nucleotide sharing. TCRdb took this table from immuneACCESS and kept in-frame rearrangements with V and J called. Such tables lack part of the clones; where checked against another copy, unresolved V genes explain under half of the gap, and the rest is unexplained. V and J calls and clone size are copied from that table; D and trimming were computed from the DNA. The sample data list about 130,000 clones, and 75% of these were observed just once. Of the sample, roughly 3.1% is held by the ten largest clones.

With regard to this clone: This receptor's antigen is unknown. Within one base of it there is no much larger clone, and no base qualities were kept.

V is cut by 0 bases and J by 2 bases, and the space between the germline ends is 13 bases. Taken from cysteine to phenylalanine, the CDR3 has 16 residues. Only CDR3 DNA remains: 48 bases, in frame from the first base. The germline V gene (reference sequence) sets CDR1 to PRHDT and CDR2 to FYEKMQ. The research as a whole found: In an earlier analysis of 587 of the donors, most TCR beta V segments appeared in productive rearrangements about 87% or about 30% of the time, broadly matching IMGT annotations. Linkage disequilibrium might explain the correlated functional status among segregating V segments, but an unknown experimental factor could not be excluded. Some IMGT-functional V segments, including TRBV6-2 and TRBV6-3, could not be distinguished by the 87-base-pair reads and were therefore excluded. The earlier analysis of fewer than 750 of the donors excluded over 15 rarely observed V segments, including chromosome 9 orphons, because counts were too low. A later genetic analysis associated a missense DCLRE1C variant with V-gene and J-gene trimming of TCR beta chains, and an independent cohort replicated the association. Several of the top co-occurrence clusters appeared to be linked to parvovirus B19, influenza, CMV and Epstein-Barr virus, according to a later analysis. Roughly uniform sequencing depth across donors was assumed in presence/absence analyses, although this assumption may not hold. A cluster of highly shared sequence variants was judged likely to represent a technical artifact of the sequencing pipeline. Cytomegalovirus status was reported to be diagnosed by the classifier with high specificity and sensitivity in both the original and validation cohorts. Because HLA typing was missing for some donors at each locus, association tests included only the typed subset. Assigning TCR associations to individual alleles was difficult when HLA alleles, especially DR and DQ, strongly co-occurred. For the cohort, immune exposure information was limited to CMV serostatus. Most TCR sequences were seen in very few donors, while some public TCRs were found in many individuals. In vitro tests confirmed that a few of the cytomegalovirus-associated TCR beta chains recognize cytomegalovirus antigens. A later analysis found that TCR association rates varied across HLA loci, with DRB1 alleles showing the most associated TCRs and HLA-C alleles the fewest. Most CMV-associated TCR beta chains appeared to be HLA-restricted in a later analysis, and the HLA associations seemed to be driven largely by CMV exposure. A further reported finding was that TCR beta sequences accurately predicted the HLA-A and HLA-B alleles for most subjects in the first cohort. At a false discovery rate of 0.05, a later analysis linked fewer than 20,000 TCR beta sequences to specific HLA alleles. A later analysis found that HLA-associated TCR beta chains were more clonally expanded and had lower generation probabilities than equally common non-associated chains. The study gave a list of about 160 TCR beta chains associated with cytomegalovirus. This cohort had only TCR beta chains sequenced, and the lack of alpha or paired-chain data limited which features could be detected. Compared with the approximately 720-donor mean, donors in an Asian-associated ancestry cluster had fewer N-insertions in productive TCRs, according to a later genetic analysis. It was suggested by the authors that the approach could potentially be generalized to other disease states and immunological phenotypes.

The cohort was made up of 500 to 800 healthy bone marrow donors. At the time of sampling, all cohort members were nominally healthy, though unrecorded immune exposures were likely present. The donor was CMV seronegative and belonged to the group of more than 300 seronegative cohort members. A peripheral blood sample was provided by each donor, and peripheral blood mononuclear cells were used for TCR beta sequencing. Genomic DNA extraction from the blood cell samples was performed with the Qiagen DNeasy Blood Extraction Kit. The rearrangement joined TRBV13 to TRBJ1-2, and the D gene may be TRBD1, 5 bases matching. Sequencing was performed on PBMCs. The TCR was taken from a young man in good health and CMV-seronegative. The sequenced DNA: TGTGCCAGCAGCTTAGGCCCCGGACACCAAAACTATGGCTACACCTTC. It translates to CASSLGPGHQNYGYTF. The full variable domain, completed from the reference TRBV13 and TRBJ1-2 proteins outside the CDR3, reads AAGVIQSPRHLIKEKRETATLKCYPIPRHDTVYWYQQGPGQDPQFLISFYEKMQSDKGSIPDRFSAQQFSDYHSELNMSSLELGDSALYFCASSLGPGHQNYGYTFGSGTRLTVV.